This TCR beta chain was captured by sequencing in a study of blood T cell repertoires in COVID-19. Study-level background: Specimens from acute and convalescent COVID-19 originated in the United States, Italy and Spain.

Looked up from germline, CDR1 is SGDLS and CDR2 is YYNGEE. The J segment lost 0 bases and the V segment lost 3 bases, leaving 6 bases of the junction unmatched. The CDR3 sequence is 15 residues long. Sequencing used immunoSEQ multiplex PCR; TCRdb keeps in-frame clones, though not all of them. The data show some 90,000 clones, with approximately 90% seen just once and roughly 3.9% held by the top ten. The V and J genes are TRBV9 and TRBJ2-7; TRBD2 agrees at 7 bases. Sequencing was performed on peripheral blood. This sequence was found in a woman aged 45-59 years in a cohort sampled during active COVID-19. The CDR3 here is CASSAGGTGSYEQYF. CDR3 nucleotide sequence: TGTGCCAGCAGCGCCGGGGGGACTGGCTCCTACGAGCAGTACTTC. The full variable domain, with the rest looked up from reference TRBV9 and TRBJ2-7, is DSGVTQTPKHLITATGQRVTLRCSPRSGDLSVYWYQQSLDQGLQFLIQYYNGEERAKGNILERFSAQQFPDLHSELNLSSLELGDSALYFCASSAGGTGSYEQYFGPGTRLTVT.